Following are 19 T cell receptor beta chains from one sample sequenced in a study of cytomegalovirus exposure and HLA in healthy donors (dated by TCRdb to 2017 to 2019). Library method: the immunoSEQ multiplex PCR assay. A mixture of 60 forward primers for TCR Vbeta segments and 13 reverse primers for TCR Jbeta segments was used in the multiplex PCR. Entries here come from immuneACCESS through TCRdb and include only in-frame sequences with V and J called. Some clones fail to appear in such tables; in the studies checked, an unresolved V gene covers under half of the shortfall, and the cause of the remainder is unknown. The sample table contains about 160,000 clones; only one count was recorded for roughly 76% of them. The top ten clones comprise 1.2% to 1.5% of the sample. Sequenced input: PBMCs. All receptors derive from a man in his 60s in good health and CMV-seronegative.

The chain recombines TRBV19 with TRBJ1-5; D might be TRBD1 (6 bases). Germline CDR1 is LNHDA and CDR2 is SQIVND (reference sequence). Trimming removed 4 bases at V and 2 bases at J, with 15 bases between. The CDR3 runs to 16 residues. DNA for the CDR3: TGTGCCAGTAGTACGGAGGCAGGGGTGGGCAATCAGCCCCAGCATTTT. Protein product: CASSTEAGVGNQPQHF.

The chain has TRBV7-2 and TRBJ1-2, with 10 nucleotides matching TRBD1. Germline CDR1 is SGHTA and CDR2 is FQGNSA. The CDR3 runs 15 residues. J lost 2 bases, V lost 6 bases, and 6 bases had no gene match. The CDR3 spells CASSPQTGGNYGYTF. The CDR3 DNA is TGTGCCAGCAGTCCCCAGACAGGGGGCAACTATGGCTACACCTTC.

V gene TRBV4-3 combines with J gene TRBJ2-3; the match to TRBD2 covers 10 bases. The CDR3 is made up of 17 amino acids. With 1 base clipped from V and 1 base from J, the junction kept 5 bases outside the gene matches. Germline V gene sequence: CDR1 LGHNA, CDR2 YSLEER. The CDR3: CASSQGISGGRTDTQYF. The CDR3 nucleotides read TGCGCCAGCAGCCAAGGCATTAGCGGGGGGCGCACAGATACGCAGTATTTT.

This CDR3 reads CASSTRLAGGPFGGELFF. The CDR3 DNA is TGTGCCAGCAGCACGAGACTAGCGGGGGGGCCTTTTGGCGGGGAGCTGTTTTTT. The gene calls are TRBV9 and TRBJ2-2, with 14 bases identical to TRBD2. CDR1 and CDR2 (germline): SGDLS, YYNGEE. V lost 4 bases, J lost 7 bases, and 12 bases stayed unmatched. The CDR3 contains 18 residues.

The J gene is TRBJ1-5, the V gene TRBV5-4; no clear D. CDR1 and CDR2 (germline): SGHNT, YYREEE (reference sequence). Trimming pared 4 bases from V and 3 bases from J, leaving 20 bases between. The CDR3 is 17 residues long. The CDR3 bases are TGTGCCAGCAGCCCGAAGGGCCAATGGAGGGCCAATCAGCCCCAGCATTTT. It is translated as CASSPKGQWRANQPQHF.

The V and J genes are TRBV28 and TRBJ2-7; D possibly corresponds to TRBD1 (6 bases). The CDR3 length is 15 residues. The V gene lost 6 bases and the J gene lost 3 bases, with 18 bases spanning the gap. Germline-derived CDR1 and CDR2 are MDHEN and SYDVKM. This CDR3 is CASREYTGNNYEQYF. The CDR3 bases are TGTGCCAGCAGAGAGTACACAGGGAACAACTACGAGCAGTACTTC.

This chain uses TRBV5-1 with TRBJ2-3; 9 bases fit TRBD2. With 2 bases clipped from V and 5 bases from J, the junction kept 6 bases outside the gene matches. This CDR3 comprises 15 residues. Germline assignment: CDR1 SGHRS and CDR2 YFSETQ. The CDR3: CASSFTAGGKDTQYF. CDR3 DNA: TGCGCCAGCAGCTTTACGGCGGGGGGGAAAGATACGCAGTATTTT.

The chain has TRBV7-2 and TRBJ1-2; TRBD1 is a possible D gene (5 bases). V was shortened by 5 bases and J by 8 bases, with 18 bases between the two germline ends. Germline V CDR1 and CDR2: SGHTA, FQGNSA. The CDR3 extends over 14 amino acids. The DNA of the CDR3 is TGTGCCAGCAGCGCAGCCGGGACGGCGGGGGGCTACACCTTC. It yields the protein CASSAAGTAGGYTF.

This clone was recorded a few times. Its ends do not fully match the called genes, so a read error is possible. The rearrangement links TRBV7-9 to TRBJ1-1; 8 bases agree with TRBD1. CDR3 size: 15 residues. Germline lookup yields CDR1 SEHNR and CDR2 FQNEAQ (reference sequence). CDR3 bases: TGTTCCAGCAGCCCAACAGGGGGAGAGAACACTGAAGCTTTCTTT. Translating gives CSSSPTGGENTEAFF.

The V and J genes are TRBV6-1 and TRBJ2-1; tentatively, D is TRBD1 (6 bases). The V gene's germline CDR1 is MNHNS and CDR2 SASEGT. Trimming stripped 6 bases from V and 3 bases from J, with 9 bases between. This CDR3 has 13 residues. CDR3 sequence: CASRADSYNEQFF. CDR3 coding DNA: TGTGCCAGCAGAGCGGACAGCTACAATGAGCAGTTCTTC.

This chain links TRBV7-2 with TRBJ1-2, with 7 bases aligning to TRBD1. Per germline, CDR1 SGHTA and CDR2 FQGNSA. The CDR3 is 15 amino acids. The V gene end was trimmed by 5 bases and the J gene end by 8 bases; junction bases not matched to a gene: 14. CDR3 protein: CASSPLSKGAWGYTF. Written as DNA, the CDR3 is TGTGCCAGCAGCCCCCTCTCGAAGGGGGCGTGGGGCTACACCTTC. The entire variable domain, with the rest obtained from reference TRBV7-2 and TRBJ1-2, is as follows: GAGVSQSPSNKVTEKGKDVELRCDPISGHTALYWYRQSLGQGLEFLIYFQGNSAPDKSGLPSDRFSAERTGGSVSTLTIQRTQQEDSAVYLCASSPLSKGAWGYTFGSGTRLTVV.

The CDR3 sequence is CASSLQNNYGYTF. The CDR3 DNA reads TGTGCCAGCAGTTTACAAAATAACTATGGCTACACCTTC. The chain has TRBV28 and TRBJ1-2; D is unresolved. The CDR3 contains 13 residues. V lost 2 bases to trimming and J lost 1 base, with 5 bases between them. CDR1 and CDR2 (germline): MDHEN, SYDVKM.

The count of this clone is one. The chain has TRBV10-3 and TRBJ2-7; TRBD1 matches 9 bases. The junction had 4 bases not matched to a gene; V was cut back by 6 bases and J by 4 bases. CDR3 size: 13 residues. CDR1 is ENHRY and CDR2 is SYGVKD in the germline V gene. In DNA, the CDR3 is TGTGCCATCAGCCCGGGACAGGGATACGAGCAGTACTTC. The encoded protein is CAISPGQGYEQYF.

This clone appeared once. This chain links TRBV5-1 with TRBJ1-4; possibly TRBD1 for D (5 bases). The CDR3 spans 16 residues. The V end lost 4 bases, the J end lost 0 bases, and 13 bases lay between the germline ends. CDR1 and CDR2 (germline): SGHRS, YFSETQ. DNA of the CDR3: TGCGCCAGCAGCCTCGGGGCGGGAGCAACTAATGAAAAACTGTTTTTT. Amino acids: CASSLGAGATNEKLFF. The full variable domain, its missing parts supplied by reference TRBV5-1 and TRBJ1-4, is KAGVTQTPRYLIKTRGQQVTLSCSPISGHRSVSWYQQTPGQGLQFLFEYFSETQRNKGNFPGRFSGRQFSNSRSEMNVSTLELGDSALYLCASSLGAGATNEKLFFGSGTQLSVL.

Only a few counts were recorded for this clone. The chain uses TRBV9 and TRBJ2-7; possibly TRBD1 for D (6 bases). Germline assignment: CDR1 SGDLS and CDR2 YYNGEE. Trimming took off 0 bases at V and 6 bases at J, with 10 bases between the two ends. This CDR3 comprises 13 residues. CDR3: CASSVDHRAEQYF. CDR3 in DNA: TGTGCCAGCAGCGTAGACCACAGGGCCGAGCAGTACTTC.

This chain connects TRBV6-1 to TRBJ2-5, with 7 bases that match TRBD1. Germline V gene data show CDR1 as MNHNS and CDR2 as SASEGT. Losses at the gene ends were 4 bases for V and 2 bases for J; bases not matched to a gene: 7. CDR3 length equals 15 residues. The CDR3 bases are TGTGCCAGCAGTGCGGTGACAGGGTCACAAGAGACCCAGTACTTC. This encodes CASSAVTGSQETQYF.

This chain connects TRBV6-1 to TRBJ2-3; 8 bases are shared with TRBD2. The germline gives CDR1 MNHNS, CDR2 SASEGT. This CDR3 region has 15 residues. V was clipped by 7 bases and J by 3 bases; unmatched bases: 9. CDR3 sequence reads: CASTLPGGRTDTQYF. CDR3 DNA: TGTGCCAGCACGCTTCCGGGGGGGAGGACAGATACGCAGTATTTT.

The V and J genes are TRBV28 and TRBJ1-6, with 8 bases fitting TRBD1. Germline V gene sequence: CDR1 MDHEN, CDR2 SYDVKM. Trimming took 2 bases from V and 5 from J; bases not matched to a gene: 11. The CDR3 covers 18 residues. DNA of the CDR3: TGTGCCAGCAGTTTACCCACGACAGGGGTACTTCATAATTCACCCCTCCACTTT. Translating gives CASSLPTTGVLHNSPLHF.

V usage is TRBV10-2 and J usage is TRBJ2-3, with D perhaps TRBD2 (5 bases). CDR1 WSHSY and CDR2 SAAADI come from the germline V gene. This CDR3 comprises 17 residues. The V end was cut by 0 bases, the J end by 0 bases, with 13 bases between. CDR3 sequence (DNA): TGCGCCAGCAGTGAGTCTCCGGGAACGTTTAGCACAGATACGCAGTATTTT. Translating gives CASSESPGTFSTDTQYF.